The clone carrying this T cell receptor (beta chain) was detected only a few times. Method: immunoSEQ multiplex PCR; TCRdb's copy keeps in-frame clones and lacks some. The profile covers about 190,000 clones, with 70% to 85% appearing a single time and under 4% taken by the ten largest. The data derive from a study of blood T cell repertoires in COVID-19. Overall study context: The origin of the acute and convalescent COVID-19 samples was the United States, Italy and Spain.

The V gene's germline CDR1 is MNHEY and CDR2 SMNVEV (reference sequence). This CDR3 comprises 16 residues. The ends were cut back, 0 bases at V and 4 bases at J, with 13 bases in the middle. The age range of participants was about 18 to 95 years, with residence in about two dozen US areas. The specimen was PBMCs or T cells enriched from blood (not recorded which). The V gene is TRBV27, the J gene TRBJ1-5; possibly TRBD1 for D (6 bases). This clonotype was sampled from a woman in her twenties or thirties who had recovered from COVID-19. This CDR3 is CASSLSGQGHNQPQHF. CDR3 DNA: TGTGCCAGCAGTTTATCTGGGCAGGGACATAATCAGCCCCAGCATTTT.